This is a list of T cell receptor beta chains from one sample in a study of immune evolution from preneoplasia to lung adenocarcinoma. The protocol was immunoSEQ multiplex PCR, while the TCRdb copy is restricted to in-frame clones and leaves out a portion. The table records more than 13,000 clones, 80% of them present only once. Source material: FFPE minimally invasive lung adenocarcinoma tissue. The source of these receptors is a person in their 70s with lung adenocarcinoma. Both conserved end residues are part of each CDR3. A D gene is named only where the DNA matches it firmly. Expanded clones get a size class; other rows say once, few or many, or leave the size out.

V: TRBV19; D: TRBD2; size: .; J: TRBJ2-1; DNA: TGTGCCAGTAGTAGTGGAGCGGGAACCTTTTACAATGAGCAGTTCTTC; CDR3: CASSSGAGTFYNEQFF
V: TRBV28; D: TRBD2; size: .; J: TRBJ2-7; DNA: TGTGCCAGCAGTTTACGGACTAGCGGGGTGACGGAGCAGTACTTC; CDR3: CASSLRTSGVTEQYF
V: TRBV11-3; D: .; size: .; J: TRBJ2-7; DNA: TGTGCCAGCAGCTCGACTGGCCTAGCAACCTACGAGCAGTACTTC; CDR3: CASSSTGLATYEQYF
V: TRBV28; D: TRBD2; size: .; J: TRBJ2-7; DNA: TGTGCCAGCAGCAAAACTAGCGGGGGCTCCTACGAGCAGTACTTC; CDR3: CASSKTSGGSYEQYF
V: TRBV9; D: .; size: .; J: TRBJ2-7; DNA: TGTGCCAGCAGCGTAGAACCGGGGTACGGCTACGAGCAGTACTTC; CDR3: CASSVEPGYGYEQYF
V: TRBV6-6; D: TRBD2; size: .; J: TRBJ2-5; DNA: TGTGCCAGCAGCACCGGGACTAGCGGGGGTACGGAGACCCAGTACTTC; CDR3: CASSTGTSGGTETQYF
V: TRBV2; D: .; size: once; J: TRBJ1-2; DNA: TGTGCCAGCAGTGAAGCCAGGACAGCGCCTGGGGATGGCTACACCTTC; CDR3: CASSEARTAPGDGYTF
V: TRBV10-1; D: .; size: once; J: TRBJ2-3; DNA: TGCGCCAGCACTACAAACCACCAAAGGGACACAGATACGCAGTATTTT; CDR3: CASTTNHQRDTDTQYF
V: TRBV19; D: .; size: .; J: TRBJ2-7; DNA: TGTGCCAGTAGTTGGGACACCGGGGGCTACGAGCAGTACTTC; CDR3: CASSWDTGGYEQYF
V: TRBV4-2; D: TRBD1; size: .; J: TRBJ1-1; DNA: TGTGCCAGCAGCCAAGTGGGGACAGGGGTGAACACTGAAGCTTTCTTT; CDR3: CASSQVGTGVNTEAFF
V: TRBV5-1; D: .; size: once; J: TRBJ2-1; DNA: TGCGCCAGCAGCTTGATTTACAATGAGCAGTTCTTC; CDR3: CASSLIYNEQFF
V: TRBV7-9; D: .; size: .; J: TRBJ1-5; DNA: TGTGCCAGCAGCTCAACGGGGGGCAGCAATCAGCCCCAGCATTTT; CDR3: CASSSTGGSNQPQHF
V: TRBV7-9; D: .; size: .; J: TRBJ1-2; DNA: TGTGCCAGCAGCCCTGCGGGACGGGAGGGTGGCTACACCTTC; CDR3: CASSPAGREGGYTF
V: TRBV7-2; D: TRBD1; size: .; J: TRBJ2-2; DNA: TGTGCCAGCAGCCGAAGGGACAGAGACACCGGGGAGCTGTTTTTT; CDR3: CASSRRDRDTGELFF
V: TRBV6-1; D: .; size: .; J: TRBJ2-7; DNA: TGTGCCAGCAGAGATGGGGGACATACCTACGAGCAGTACTTC; CDR3: CASRDGGHTYEQYF
V: TRBV18; D: TRBD1; size: .; J: TRBJ2-7; DNA: TGTGCCAGCTCTCCCCGGGACAGGGGGTATACCTACGAGCAGTACTTC; CDR3: CASSPRDRGYTYEQYF
V: TRBV5-1; D: .; size: .; J: TRBJ1-1; DNA: TGCGCCAGCAGCGGCCCCGCGGAGGGGACTGAAGCTTTCTTT; CDR3: CASSGPAEGTEAFF
V: TRBV28; D: TRBD1; size: .; J: TRBJ2-7; DNA: TGTGCCAGCAGTTCGGCGGGACAGGGACCTACCTACGAGCAGTACTTC; CDR3: CASSSAGQGPTYEQYF
V: TRBV11-3; D: TRBD1; size: once; J: TRBJ1-4; DNA: TGTGCCAGCAGCTCCGGGACAGGGTATGAAAAACTGTTTTTT; CDR3: CASSSGTGYEKLFF
V: TRBV18; D: .; size: .; J: TRBJ1-3; DNA: TGTGCCAGCTCACCACGGGACACAGGAAACACCATATATTTT; CDR3: CASSPRDTGNTIYF
V: TRBV18; D: TRBD1; size: .; J: TRBJ1-1; DNA: TGTGCCAGCTCACGCTCTCCAGGGGGAGGGGACACTGAAGCTTTCTTT; CDR3: CASSRSPGGGDTEAFF
V: TRBV5-1; D: TRBD1; size: few; J: TRBJ2-1; DNA: TGCGCCAGCAGCAATCGGGTGACAGGGAACCCCTACAATGAGCAGTTCTTC; CDR3: CASSNRVTGNPYNEQFF
V: TRBV10-3; D: .; size: .; J: TRBJ2-1; DNA: TGTGCCACCTTGGATTTCGGGGGGCGCATCGATGAGCAGTTCTTC; CDR3: CATLDFGGRIDEQFF
V: TRBV6-6; D: .; size: .; J: TRBJ2-3; DNA: TGTGCCAGCACAAAAGGAGTCCTGGGAGTTACAGATACGCAGTATTTT; CDR3: CASTKGVLGVTDTQYF
V: TRBV30; D: TRBD1; size: few; J: TRBJ2-2; DNA: TGTGCCTGTTCGGGACAGTCGAACACCGGGGAGCTGTTTTTT; CDR3: CACSGQSNTGELFF
V: TRBV30; D: .; size: .; J: TRBJ2-3; DNA: TGTGCCTGGAATGGCGGGGATACAGATACGCAGTATTTT; CDR3: CAWNGGDTDTQYF
V: TRBV6-1; D: .; size: .; J: TRBJ1-2; DNA: TGTGCCAGCAGTGTCAGCTATGGCTACACCTTC; CDR3: CASSVSYGYTF
V: TRBV2; D: TRBD1; size: .; J: TRBJ2-2; DNA: TGTGCCAGCAGTGAAGGGGGGACAGGGAAGGCCGGGGAGCTGTTTTTT; CDR3: CASSEGGTGKAGELFF
V: TRBV30; D: .; size: .; J: TRBJ1-5; DNA: TGTGCCTGGAGTGTGAGCATGAATCAGCCCCAGCATTTT; CDR3: CAWSVSMNQPQHF
V: TRBV27; D: .; size: .; J: TRBJ2-7; DNA: TGTGCCAGCAGCTTACAGGGTAAGCAGTACTTC; CDR3: CASSLQGKQYF
V: TRBV2; D: .; size: .; J: TRBJ2-3; DNA: TGTGCCAGCAGCGCCTTTGTTGGCGAGGGGGAGTATTTT; CDR3: CASSAFVGEGEYF
V: TRBV4-1; D: .; size: .; J: TRBJ1-5; DNA: TGCGCCAGCAAACGGGGATATAGCAATCAGCCCCAGCATTTT; CDR3: CASKRGYSNQPQHF
V: TRBV9; D: .; size: .; J: TRBJ2-1; DNA: TGTGCCAGCAGCGTAGCCCCCATCTACAATGAGCAGTTCTTC; CDR3: CASSVAPIYNEQFF
V: TRBV29-1; D: .; size: .; J: TRBJ1-2; DNA: TGCAGCGTTGCTGGGGGTTTGGTTTATGGCTACACCTTC; CDR3: CSVAGGLVYGYTF
V: TRBV7-6; D: TRBD2; size: .; J: TRBJ2-2; DNA: TGTGCCAGCAGCTTAGTCGGGGGGGACACCGGGGAACTGTTTTTT; CDR3: CASSLVGGDTGELFF
V: TRBV4-1; D: .; size: .; J: TRBJ1-6; DNA: TGCGCCAGCAGCCAAGACCAACGACAGGCGAGCTCCTATAATTCACCCCTCCATTTT; CDR3: CASSQDQRQASSYNSPLHF
V: TRBV7-2; D: TRBD1; size: few; J: TRBJ2-5; DNA: TGTGCCAGCTATGAGGGGGCTCTCGGAGAGACCCAGTACTTC; CDR3: CASYEGALGETQYF
V: TRBV18; D: .; size: .; J: TRBJ2-1; DNA: TGTGCCAGCTCACCAAGGAGTGGGCAGGGGATAAGGGATGAGCAGTTCTTC; CDR3: CASSPRSGQGIRDEQFF
V: TRBV28; D: TRBD2; size: .; J: TRBJ2-7; DNA: TGTGCCAGCAGTTTTGGCGGGAGACAGTACGAGCAGTACTTC; CDR3: CASSFGGRQYEQYF
V: TRBV10-3; D: .; size: .; J: TRBJ2-3; DNA: TGTGCCATCAGTGACCAAGACGCCGGGTCAGATACGCAGTATTTT; CDR3: CAISDQDAGSDTQYF
V: TRBV19; D: TRBD1; size: .; J: TRBJ1-2; DNA: TGTGCCAGTAGTCGCCCGGGACAGGAGGGGGGCTACACCTTC; CDR3: CASSRPGQEGGYTF
V: TRBV30; D: .; size: .; J: TRBJ1-5; DNA: TGTGCCTGGAGTCTGGGGGTTACTCGGAATCAGCCCCAGCATTTT; CDR3: CAWSLGVTRNQPQHF
V: TRBV7-9; D: .; size: .; J: TRBJ1-4; DNA: TGTGCCAGCAGGGACAGTTCAACTAATGAAAAACTGTTTTTT; CDR3: CASRDSSTNEKLFF
V: TRBV4-1; D: TRBD2; size: .; J: TRBJ2-2; DNA: TGCGCCAGCAGCCAGGCTAGCGGGAGATCCGGGGAGCTGTTTTTT; CDR3: CASSQASGRSGELFF
V: TRBV6-1; D: .; size: .; J: TRBJ2-6; DNA: TGTGCCAGCAGTGAAGGTCTCAGGGGATCTGGGGCCAACGTCCTGACTTTC; CDR3: CASSEGLRGSGANVLTF
V: TRBV15; D: .; size: .; J: TRBJ2-7; DNA: TGTGCCACCAGCAGAGGGGCCGCCGGGGACGAGCAGTACTTC; CDR3: CATSRGAAGDEQYF
V: TRBV19; D: .; size: .; J: TRBJ1-5; DNA: TGTGCCAGCTCAGGGTTCCTCAATCAGCCCCAGCATTTT; CDR3: CASSGFLNQPQHF
V: TRBV6-6; D: TRBD1; size: few; J: TRBJ1-5; DNA: TGTGCCAGCAGCCCTGGACAGGCAACCCCCAATCAGCCCCAGCATTTT; CDR3: CASSPGQATPNQPQHF
V: TRBV28; D: TRBD1; size: .; J: TRBJ2-5; DNA: TGTGCCAGCAGGAAACAGGGGTATGAGACCCAGTACTTC; CDR3: CASRKQGYETQYF
V: TRBV28; D: TRBD2; size: .; J: TRBJ2-3; DNA: TGTGCCAGCAGTATCCTTAGCGGGATTGATACGCAGTATTTT; CDR3: CASSILSGIDTQYF
V: TRBV18; D: .; size: .; J: TRBJ2-5; DNA: TGTGCCAGCTCACCAGGGGCACGGTCGGAGACCCAGTACTTC; CDR3: CASSPGARSETQYF
V: TRBV2; D: .; size: few; J: TRBJ1-2; DNA: TGTGCCAGCAGTGGGCCTATTCTCTTCTATGGCTACACCTTC; CDR3: CASSGPILFYGYTF
V: TRBV7-9; D: .; size: .; J: TRBJ1-1; DNA: TGTGCCAGCAGCTTTCACTCCCGGGCTGAAGCTTTCTTT; CDR3: CASSFHSRAEAFF